This T cell receptor (beta chain) was observed in a study of blood T cell repertoires in COVID-19. The CDR3 sequence is 17 residues long. CDR1 SGHVS and CDR2 FQNEAQ come from the germline V gene. V shed 0 bases and J 5 bases; nucleotides not matched to a gene: 11. Some clones are missing from TCRdb's copy, which holds only in-frame ones; the method was immunoSEQ multiplex PCR. The sample records 65,000 or so clones, around 84% being singletons. The sequencing input was peripheral blood. The sequence was obtained from a man in his forties or fifties with active COVID-19. The rearrangement links TRBV7-8 to TRBJ2-5; 8 nucleotides match TRBD1. The CDR3 DNA reads as TGTGCCAGCAGCTTAGCGCTGGGGGACAGGCGGTTCGAGACCCAGTACTTC. This translates into CASSLALGDRRFETQYF.